This T cell receptor beta chain was recovered during a study of Tregs in tolerant kidney transplant recipients. The CDR3 length is 17 residues. V gave up 5 bases and J gave up 5 bases; unmatched junction bases: 12. The germline gives CDR1 SGHDT, CDR2 YYEEEE. TCRdb's copy holds only in-frame clones and misses some; the assay was immunoSEQ multiplex PCR. This table holds over 60,000 clones, about four fifths found once. The material sequenced was CD4+ T cells from blood. V is TRBV5-6 and J is TRBJ2-1; TRBD2 agrees at 11 bases. This receptor was obtained from a human donor in good health. The CDR3: CASSLAGGPDWDNEQFF. DNA for the CDR3: TGTGCCAGCAGTTTAGCGGGAGGGCCAGACTGGGACAATGAGCAGTTCTTC.